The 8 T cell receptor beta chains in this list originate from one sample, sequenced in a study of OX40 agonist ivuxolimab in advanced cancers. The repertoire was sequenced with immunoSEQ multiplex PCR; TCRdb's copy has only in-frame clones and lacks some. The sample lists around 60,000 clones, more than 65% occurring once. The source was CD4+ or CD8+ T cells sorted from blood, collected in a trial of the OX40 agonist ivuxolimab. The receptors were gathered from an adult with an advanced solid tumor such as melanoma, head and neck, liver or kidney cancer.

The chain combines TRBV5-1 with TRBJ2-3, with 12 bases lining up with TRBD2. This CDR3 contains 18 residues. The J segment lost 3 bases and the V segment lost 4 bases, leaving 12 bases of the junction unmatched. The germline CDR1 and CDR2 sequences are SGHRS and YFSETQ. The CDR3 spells CASSRSSGGALRTDTQYF. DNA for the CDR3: TGCGCCAGCAGCCGTTCTAGCGGGGGGGCCCTTCGAACAGATACGCAGTATTTT.

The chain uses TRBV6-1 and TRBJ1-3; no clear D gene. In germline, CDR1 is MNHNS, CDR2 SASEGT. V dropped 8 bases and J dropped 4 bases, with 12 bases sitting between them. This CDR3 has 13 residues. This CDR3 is CASGTNFGNTIYF. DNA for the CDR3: TGTGCCAGCGGTACCAACTTCGGAAACACCATATATTTT.

CDR3 loop: CASSLAPSQPQHF. The CDR3 bases are TGTGCCAGCAGCTTAGCGCCGAGCCAGCCCCAGCATTTT. The V gene is TRBV7-8, the J gene TRBJ1-5; D remains unclear. The CDR3 sequence is 13 residues long. In germline, CDR1 is SGHVS, CDR2 FQNEAQ. V gave up 0 bases and J gave up 7 bases, with 7 bases separating them.

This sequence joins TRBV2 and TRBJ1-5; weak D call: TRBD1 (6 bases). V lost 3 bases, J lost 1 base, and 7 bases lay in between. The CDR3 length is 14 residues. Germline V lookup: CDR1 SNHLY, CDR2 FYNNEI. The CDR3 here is CASSDRGSNQPQHF. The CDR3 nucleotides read TGTGCCAGCAGTGACAGGGGAAGCAATCAGCCCCAGCATTTT.

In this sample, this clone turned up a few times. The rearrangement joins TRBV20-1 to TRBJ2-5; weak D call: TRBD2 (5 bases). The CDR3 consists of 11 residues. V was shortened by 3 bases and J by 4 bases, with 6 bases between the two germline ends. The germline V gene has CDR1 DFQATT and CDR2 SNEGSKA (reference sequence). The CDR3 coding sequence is TGCAGTGCTAGGGGGAGAGAGACCCAGTACTTC. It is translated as CSARGRETQYF.

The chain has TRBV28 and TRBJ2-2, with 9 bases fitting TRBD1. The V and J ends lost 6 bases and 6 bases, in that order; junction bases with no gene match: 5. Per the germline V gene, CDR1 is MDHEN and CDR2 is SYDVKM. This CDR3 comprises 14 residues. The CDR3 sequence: CASRGQGSPGELFF. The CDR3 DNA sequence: TGTGCCAGCAGGGGACAGGGAAGTCCCGGGGAGCTGTTTTTT.

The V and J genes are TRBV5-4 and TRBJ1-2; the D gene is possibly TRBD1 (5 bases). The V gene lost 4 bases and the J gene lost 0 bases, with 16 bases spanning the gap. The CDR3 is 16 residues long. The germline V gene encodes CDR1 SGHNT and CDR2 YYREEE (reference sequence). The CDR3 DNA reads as TGTGCCAGCAGCAGGGACGGTTTACCCACTAACTATGGCTACACCTTC. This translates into CASSRDGLPTNYGYTF.

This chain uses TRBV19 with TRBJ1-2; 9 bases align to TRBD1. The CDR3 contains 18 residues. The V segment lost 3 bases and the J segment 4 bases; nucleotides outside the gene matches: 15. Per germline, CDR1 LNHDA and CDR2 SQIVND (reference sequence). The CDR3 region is CASSIPARVTGGFYGYTF. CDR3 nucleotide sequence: TGTGCCAGTAGTATCCCGGCCCGGGTGACAGGGGGATTCTATGGCTACACCTTC.